This T cell receptor beta chain was sequenced for a study of CXCR3-negative and CXCR3-positive naive CD8 T cells. Points from the study as a whole: In both naive subsets diversity was comparably high, whereas memory CD8+ cells showed much lower diversity. Naive cells with CXCR3 showed TRB CDR3s that were more hydrophobic than those in CXCR3-negative naive cells.

Germline values: CDR1 LGHDT, CDR2 YNNKEL (reference sequence). The CDR3 runs 14 residues. Regarding this clonotype: The antigen is unknown.

5' RACE with UMI labels generated the TRB cDNA libraries. After re-calling the 5' RACE reads, TCRdb lists one entry per CDR3 protein, DNA absent. The sample data list tens of thousands of distinct CDR3 sequences. This chain connects TRBV3-1 to TRBJ2-5. The receptor was isolated from a human donor in good health. Some clones in this sample may be carry-over from other donors' samples. The sequenced sample consisted of naive CXCR3+ CD8+ T cells from blood. Subset specified: CD45RO-CCR7+CD27+CD95- naive CD8+ T cells expressing CXCR3 (TNR3+). The CDR3 sequence: CASSQELAKETQYF.